This TCR beta chain was profiled in a study of regulatory T cells in long-lasting Graves disease. Arm-PCR of CDR3 regions with iRepertoire HTBI primers generated TCR beta libraries. TCRdb reprocessed the multiplex PCR reads via MiXCR and lists one record per CDR3 protein. The sample lists roughly 420,000 distinct CDR3 sequences; about a sixth were seen once. The germline V gene has CDR1 MGHRA and CDR2 YSYEKL. V was clipped by 0 bases and J by 5 bases, with 14 bases between them. There are 15 residues in the CDR3. Noted time point: newly diagnosed GD, antithyroid drugs for less than 3 months. RNA isolated from PBMCs was used to make the TCR library. This sample was also put to use in a study of T cells in Graves' hyperthyroidism and ophthalmopathy.

Sequencing used peripheral blood mononuclear cells (PBMCs), obtained at new diagnosis, from a patient treated with antithyroid drugs. The V and J genes are TRBV4-1 and TRBJ2-7; tentative D call: TRBD2 (5 bases). The sequence was obtained from a woman under 30 with Graves disease. CDR3 residues: CASSQDQTRIHEQYF. CDR3 coding DNA: TGCGCCAGCAGCCAAGATCAAACTAGGATCCACGAGCAGTACTTC.